The clone carrying this TCR beta chain was recorded only once. Repertoires were generated with immunoSEQ multiplex PCR, while TCRdb's copy carries only in-frame clones and drops some. The sample holds more than 140,000 clones, 80% to 90% seen once. The V gene's germline CDR1 is KGHSH and CDR2 LQKENI. There are 15 residues in the CDR3. The V gene end was trimmed by 0 bases and the J gene end by 4 bases; junction bases not matched to a gene: 3. The sample belongs to a study of blood T cell repertoires in COVID-19. Sequencing was performed on peripheral blood. This clonotype originated in a woman aged 50 to 65 in a cohort sampled during active or convalescent COVID-19. The J gene is TRBJ2-3, the V gene TRBV18, with 8 bases lining up with TRBD1. The CDR3, as DNA: TGTGCCAGCTCACCACCTCACAGGGGGGCAGATACGCAGTATTTT. Translation gives CASSPPHRGADTQYF.